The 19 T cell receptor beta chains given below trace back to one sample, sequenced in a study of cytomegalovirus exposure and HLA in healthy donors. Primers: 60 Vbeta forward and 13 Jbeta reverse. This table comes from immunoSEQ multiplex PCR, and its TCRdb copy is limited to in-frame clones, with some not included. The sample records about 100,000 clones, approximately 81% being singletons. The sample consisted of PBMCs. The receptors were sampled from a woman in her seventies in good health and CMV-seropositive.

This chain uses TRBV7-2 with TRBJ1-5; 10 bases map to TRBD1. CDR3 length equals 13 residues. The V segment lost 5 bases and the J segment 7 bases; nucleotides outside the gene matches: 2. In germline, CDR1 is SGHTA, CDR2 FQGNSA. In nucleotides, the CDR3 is TGTGCCAGCAGCGGGGACAGGGGACAGCCCCAGCATTTT. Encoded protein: CASSGDRGQPQHF.

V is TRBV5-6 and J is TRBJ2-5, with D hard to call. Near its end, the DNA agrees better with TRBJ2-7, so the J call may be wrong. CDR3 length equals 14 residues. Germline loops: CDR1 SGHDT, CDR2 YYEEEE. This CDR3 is CASSLVTSYYEQYF. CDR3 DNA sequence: TGTGCCAGCAGCTTGGTGACCAGCTACTACGAGCAGTACTTC.

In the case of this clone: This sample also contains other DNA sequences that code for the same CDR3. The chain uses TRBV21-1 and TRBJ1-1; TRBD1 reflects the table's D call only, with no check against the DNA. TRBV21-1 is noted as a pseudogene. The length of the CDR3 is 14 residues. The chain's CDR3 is CASSKMGQGTEAFF. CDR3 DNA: TGTGCCAGCAGCAAGATGGGGCAGGGCACTGAGGCTTTCTTT.

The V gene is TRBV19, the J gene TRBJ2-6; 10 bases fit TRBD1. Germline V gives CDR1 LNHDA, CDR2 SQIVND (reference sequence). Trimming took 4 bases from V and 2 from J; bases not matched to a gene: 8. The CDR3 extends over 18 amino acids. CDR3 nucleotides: TGTGCCAGTAGTACCCTCGACAGGGGGCTGGCTGGGGCCAACGTCCTGACTTTC. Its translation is CASSTLDRGLAGANVLTF.

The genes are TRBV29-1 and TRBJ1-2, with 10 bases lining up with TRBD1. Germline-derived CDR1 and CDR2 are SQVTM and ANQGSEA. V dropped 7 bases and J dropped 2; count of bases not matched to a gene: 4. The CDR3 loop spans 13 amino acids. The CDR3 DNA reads TGCAGCGGTACGACAGGGGGCAACTATGGCTACACCTTC. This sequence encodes CSGTTGGNYGYTF. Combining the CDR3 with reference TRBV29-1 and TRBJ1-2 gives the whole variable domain SAVISQKPSRDICQRGTSLTIQCQVDSQVTMMFWYRQQPGQSLTLIATANQGSEATYESGFVIDKFPISRPNLTFSTLTVSNMSPEDSSIYLCSGTTGGNYGYTFGSGTRLTVV.

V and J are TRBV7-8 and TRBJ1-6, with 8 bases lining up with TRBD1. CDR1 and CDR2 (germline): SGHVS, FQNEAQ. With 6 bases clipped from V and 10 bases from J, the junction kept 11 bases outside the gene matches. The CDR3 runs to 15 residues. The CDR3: CASSSTGTGGSPLHF. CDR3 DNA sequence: TGTGCCAGCAGTTCCACCGGGACAGGTGGATCACCCCTCCACTTT.

The CDR3 reads CASSQEGGKWADTQYF. The CDR3 DNA is TGCGCCAGCAGCCAAGAAGGGGGAAAGTGGGCAGATACGCAGTATTTT. This chain connects TRBV4-3 to TRBJ2-3, with a weak D call TRBD1 (6 bases). Germline values: CDR1 LGHNA, CDR2 YSLEER. This CDR3 is built from 16 residues. Trimming stripped 0 bases from V and 4 bases from J, with 14 bases between.

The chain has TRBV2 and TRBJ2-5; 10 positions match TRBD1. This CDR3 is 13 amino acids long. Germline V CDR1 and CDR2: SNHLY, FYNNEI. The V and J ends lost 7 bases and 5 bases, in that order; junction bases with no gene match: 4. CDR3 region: CASTGQGRETQYF. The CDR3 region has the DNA TGTGCCAGCACGGGACAGGGGCGGGAGACCCAGTACTTC.

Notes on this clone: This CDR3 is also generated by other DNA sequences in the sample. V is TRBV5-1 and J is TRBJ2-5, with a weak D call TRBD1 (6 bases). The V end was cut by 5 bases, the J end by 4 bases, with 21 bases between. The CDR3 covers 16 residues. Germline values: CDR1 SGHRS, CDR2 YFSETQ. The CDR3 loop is CASRSTGTSHGETQYF. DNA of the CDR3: TGCGCCAGCAGATCGACCGGGACAAGTCATGGAGAGACCCAGTACTTC.

The CDR3 region has the DNA TGTGCCAGCACCACTACCCGCACAGGGACTGAAGCTTTCTTT. This sequence encodes CASTTTRTGTEAFF. The chain combines TRBV7-9 with TRBJ1-1; TRBD1 might be the D (6 bases). CDR3 length equals 14 residues. V lost 7 bases and J 5 bases, leaving 17 bases between the germline ends. Germline loops: CDR1 SEHNR, CDR2 FQNEAQ (reference sequence).

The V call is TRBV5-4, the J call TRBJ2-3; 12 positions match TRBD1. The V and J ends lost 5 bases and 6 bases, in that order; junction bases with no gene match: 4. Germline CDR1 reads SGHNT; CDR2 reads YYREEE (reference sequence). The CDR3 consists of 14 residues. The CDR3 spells CASRRDRGLDTQYF. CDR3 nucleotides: TGTGCCAGCAGACGGGACAGGGGGCTTGATACGCAGTATTTT.

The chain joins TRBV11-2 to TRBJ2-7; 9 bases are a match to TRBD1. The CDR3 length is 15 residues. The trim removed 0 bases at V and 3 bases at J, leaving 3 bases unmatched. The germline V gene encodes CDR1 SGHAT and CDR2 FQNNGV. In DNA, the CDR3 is TGTGCCAGCAGCTTAGATATGGGACAGGGCTACGAGCAGTACTTC. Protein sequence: CASSLDMGQGYEQYF.

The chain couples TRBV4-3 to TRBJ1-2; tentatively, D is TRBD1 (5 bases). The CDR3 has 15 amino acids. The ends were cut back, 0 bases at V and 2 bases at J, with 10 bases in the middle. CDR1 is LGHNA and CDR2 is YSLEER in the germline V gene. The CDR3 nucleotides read TGCGCCAGCAGCCAAGATATCGCAGGGAACTATGGCTACACCTTC. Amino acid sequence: CASSQDIAGNYGYTF.

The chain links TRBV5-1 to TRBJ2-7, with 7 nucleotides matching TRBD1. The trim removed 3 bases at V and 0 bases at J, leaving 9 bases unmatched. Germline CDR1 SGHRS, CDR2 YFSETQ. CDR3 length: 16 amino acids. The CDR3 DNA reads TGCGCCAGCAGCTCCCCCCGGGACAGCCCCTCCTACGAGCAGTACTTC. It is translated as CASSSPRDSPSYEQYF.

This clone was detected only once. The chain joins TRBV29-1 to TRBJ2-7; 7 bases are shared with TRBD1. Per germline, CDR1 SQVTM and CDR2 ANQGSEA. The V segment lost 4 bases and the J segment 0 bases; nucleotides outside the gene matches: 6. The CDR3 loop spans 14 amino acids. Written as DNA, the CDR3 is TGCAGCGTTGGAGACAGGGCCTACTCCTACGAGCAGTACTTC. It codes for CSVGDRAYSYEQYF.

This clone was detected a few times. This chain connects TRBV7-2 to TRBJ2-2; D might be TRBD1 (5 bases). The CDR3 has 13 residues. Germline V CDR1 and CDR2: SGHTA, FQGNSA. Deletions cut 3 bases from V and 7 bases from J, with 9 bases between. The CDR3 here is CASSFQGFGELFF. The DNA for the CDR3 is TGTGCCAGCAGCTTCCAGGGTTTCGGGGAGCTGTTTTTT.

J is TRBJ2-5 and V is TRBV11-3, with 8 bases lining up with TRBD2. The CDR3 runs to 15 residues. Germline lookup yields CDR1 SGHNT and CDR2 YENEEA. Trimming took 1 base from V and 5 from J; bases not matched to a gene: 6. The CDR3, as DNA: TGTGCCAGCAGCTTAGCGGGAGGGCCGGCTGAGACCCAGTACTTC. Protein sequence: CASSLAGGPAETQYF. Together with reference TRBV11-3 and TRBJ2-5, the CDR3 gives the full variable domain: EAGVVQSPRYKIIEKKQPVAFWCNPISGHNTLYWYLQNLGQGPELLIRYENEEAVDDSQLPKDRFSAERLKGVDSTLKIQPAELGDSAVYLCASSLAGGPAETQYFGPGTRLLVL.

The CDR3 bases are TGTGCCAGCAGTTACACAGGGGTGAACACTGAAGCTTTCTTT. This sequence encodes CASSYTGVNTEAFF. This chain uses TRBV6-6 with TRBJ1-1, with TRBD1 identical over 7 bases. Trimming cost V 2 bases and J 0 bases; bases outside gene matches: 0. The CDR3 has 14 residues. Germline CDR1 and CDR2: MNHNY and SVGAGI (reference sequence).

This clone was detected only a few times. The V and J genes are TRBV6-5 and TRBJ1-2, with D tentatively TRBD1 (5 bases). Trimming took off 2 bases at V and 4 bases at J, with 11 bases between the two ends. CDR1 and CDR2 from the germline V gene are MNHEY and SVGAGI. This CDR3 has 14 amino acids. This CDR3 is CASSYRQGGYGYTF. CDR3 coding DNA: TGTGCCAGCAGTTACCGTCAGGGCGGCTATGGCTACACCTTC.